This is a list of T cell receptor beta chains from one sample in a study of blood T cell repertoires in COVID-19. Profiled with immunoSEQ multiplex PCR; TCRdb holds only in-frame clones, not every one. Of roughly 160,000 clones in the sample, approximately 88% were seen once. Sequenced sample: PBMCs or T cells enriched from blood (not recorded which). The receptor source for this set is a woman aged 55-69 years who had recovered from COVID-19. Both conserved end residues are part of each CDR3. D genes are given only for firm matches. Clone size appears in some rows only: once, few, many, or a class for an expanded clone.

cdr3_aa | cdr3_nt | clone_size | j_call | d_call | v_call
CAWSTTVNYGYTF | TGTGCCTGGAGTACCACAGTAAACTATGGCTACACCTTC | . | TRBJ1-2 | . | TRBV30
CASSLKTGVTEAFF | TGTGCCAGCAGCCTCAAAACAGGGGTGACTGAAGCTTTCTTT | . | TRBJ1-1 | TRBD1 | TRBV6-5
CSGRHGTSYEQYF | TGCAGCGGACGACACGGGACATCCTACGAGCAGTACTTC | few | TRBJ2-7 | . | TRBV29-1
CASSLRPQGDGTEAFF | TGCGCCAGCAGCTTGAGACCACAGGGGGACGGCACTGAAGCTTTCTTT | . | TRBJ1-1 | TRBD1 | TRBV5-1
CASSRTGGWTEAFF | TGTGCCAGTAGTAGGACAGGGGGTTGGACTGAAGCTTTCTTT | . | TRBJ1-1 | TRBD1 | TRBV19
CASRPGTGYNQPQHF | TGCGCCAGCAGACCAGGGACAGGGTACAATCAGCCCCAGCATTTT | . | TRBJ1-5 | TRBD1 | TRBV4-1
CASSIGWRGRKYRLNQPQHF | TGTGCCAGTAGTATAGGGTGGAGGGGGCGCAAATACCGACTCAATCAGCCCCAGCATTTT | . | TRBJ1-5 | TRBD1 | TRBV19
CASSLTMGQGNNEQFF | TGCGCCAGCAGCTTGACGATGGGACAGGGTAACAATGAGCAGTTCTTC | . | TRBJ2-1 | TRBD1 | TRBV5-1
CASTKQGTITDTQYF | TGCGCCAGCACCAAACAGGGGACGATCACAGATACGCAGTATTTT | once | TRBJ2-3 | TRBD1 | TRBV5-1
CASRLQGNEQFF | TGTGCCAGCAGGCTACAGGGGAATGAGCAGTTCTTC | once | TRBJ2-1 | TRBD1 | TRBV2
CASRVQGSTGELFF | TGTGCCAGCAGGGTACAGGGCTCCACCGGGGAGCTGTTTTTT | few | TRBJ2-2 | . | TRBV9
CASSLAEGRSQPQHF | TGTGCCAGCAGCTTAGCGGAGGGGAGAAGTCAGCCCCAGCATTTT | . | TRBJ1-5 | . | TRBV7-8
CASSLQGYEQFF | TGTGCCAGCAGCTTACAGGGCTATGAGCAGTTCTTC | . | TRBJ2-1 | . | TRBV7-9
CASSYDRATGQYF | TGTGCCAGCAGTTACGACAGGGCTACGGGGCAGTACTTC | few | TRBJ2-7 | TRBD1 | TRBV6-6
CASSFQGAGTEAFF | TGTGCCAGCAGCTTCCAGGGGGCGGGGACTGAAGCTTTCTTT | . | TRBJ1-1 | TRBD1 | TRBV7-9
CASSFTGFGDTQYF | TGTGCCAGCAGTTTTACAGGGTTTGGAGATACGCAGTATTTT | . | TRBJ2-3 | . | TRBV6-5
CAISDWLSGGAPGELFF | TGTGCCATCAGTGATTGGCTGAGCGGGGGGGCCCCCGGGGAGCTGTTTTTT | . | TRBJ2-2 | TRBD2 | TRBV10-3
CASSRSTGGFDTEAFF | TGTGCCAGCTCACGCTCGACAGGGGGCTTTGACACTGAAGCTTTCTTT | once | TRBJ1-1 | TRBD1 | TRBV18
CAAREGTNEKLFF | TGTGCCGCTCGGGAGGGGACTAATGAAAAACTGTTTTTT | . | TRBJ1-4 | . | TRBV15
CASSDTDYGYTF | TGTGCCAGCAGTGATACAGACTATGGCTACACCTTC | . | TRBJ1-2 | . | TRBV2
CASRFQWYEQFF | TGTGCAAGTCGCTTTCAGTGGTATGAGCAGTTCTTC | once | TRBJ2-1 | . | TRBV12-2
CASSLASFSGNTIYF | TGTGCCAGCAGCTTAGCGTCCTTCTCTGGAAACACCATATATTTT | . | TRBJ1-3 | . | TRBV7-9
CASSDQGNTEAFF | TGCGCCAGCAGCGACCAGGGGAACACTGAAGCTTTCTTT | . | TRBJ1-1 | . | TRBV5-1
CASTPEGTGVSPLHF | TGTGCCAGCACCCCAGAGGGGACAGGGGTATCACCCCTCCACTTT | . | TRBJ1-6 | TRBD1 | TRBV2
CASSLGFTSGGNNEQFF | TGTGCCAGCAGCTTAGGATTTACTAGCGGGGGAAACAATGAGCAGTTCTTC | . | TRBJ2-1 | TRBD2 | TRBV7-9
CASGEIFYGYTF | TGTGCTAGCGGAGAGATATTCTATGGCTACACCTTC | . | TRBJ1-2 | . | TRBV2
CASSVDLTRPANTGELFF | TGTGCCAGCAGCGTAGACCTAACTAGGCCTGCGAACACCGGGGAGCTGTTTTTT | . | TRBJ2-2 | . | TRBV9
CASRLAGGPGTQYF | TGTGCCAGCAGACTAGCGGGGGGCCCGGGGACCCAGTACTTC | once | TRBJ2-5 | TRBD2 | TRBV6-5
CASSLRGFSTEAFF | TGTGCCAGCAGTTTACGGGGTTTTAGCACTGAAGCTTTCTTT | . | TRBJ1-1 | . | TRBV27
CASSQGAGGHNEQFF | TGTGCCAGCAGCCAAGGAGCGGGGGGTCACAATGAGCAGTTCTTC | . | TRBJ2-1 | TRBD2 | TRBV4-2
CASSYSAGRGNYGYTF | TGTGCCAGCAGTTACTCTGCGGGACGGGGTAACTATGGCTACACCTTC | . | TRBJ1-2 | . | TRBV6-5
CASSDAGVNEQFF | TGTGCCAGCAGTGATGCGGGGGTCAATGAGCAGTTCTTC | . | TRBJ2-1 | TRBD2 | TRBV2